Listed below are T cell receptor beta chains from one sample, sequenced in a study of CD8 T cells in ankylosing spondylitis. TCRdb reprocessed the 5' RACE reads with MiXCR, giving one entry per CDR3 protein. The data show 350,000 or so distinct CDR3 sequences, with roughly 10% seen just once and roughly 9% held by the top ten. Sequencing was done on a sample of blood, either unsorted or a sorted T cell fraction (not recorded which). These receptors all stem from a female donor with ankylosing spondylitis or in good health (not recorded which). Both conserved end residues are part of each CDR3. Clone size is given for some rows only: seen once, a few or many times, or a class if the clone is expanded.

v_call: TRBV3-1
clone_size: few
j_call: TRBJ2-2
cdr3_aa: CASSQDLLSNTGELFF

v_call: TRBV10-3
clone_size: .
j_call: TRBJ2-7
cdr3_aa: CAARSSAGDEQYF

v_call: TRBV7-2
clone_size: many
j_call: TRBJ2-3
cdr3_aa: CASSFLWREGLDTQYF

v_call: TRBV30
clone_size: .
j_call: TRBJ1-2
cdr3_aa: CACLDTGTLNGYTF

v_call: TRBV20-1
clone_size: few
j_call: TRBJ1-5
cdr3_aa: CSASDRGGSNQPQHF

v_call: TRBV4-2
clone_size: .
j_call: TRBJ2-2
cdr3_aa: CASSPTGQLNTGELFF

v_call: TRBV5-6
clone_size: .
j_call: TRBJ2-1
cdr3_aa: CASSLTVSHEQFF

v_call: TRBV7-2
clone_size: .
j_call: TRBJ1-3
cdr3_aa: CASSPPGSVDTIYF

v_call: TRBV20-1
clone_size: many
j_call: TRBJ2-1
cdr3_aa: CSARSVADNEQFF

v_call: TRBV29-1
clone_size: many
j_call: TRBJ1-5
cdr3_aa: CSVSTGAGGNQPQHF

v_call: TRBV20-1
clone_size: many
j_call: TRBJ1-5
cdr3_aa: CSATLDSTNQPQHF

v_call: TRBV20-1
clone_size: many
j_call: TRBJ2-7
cdr3_aa: CSASNDLGGAGHYEQYF

v_call: TRBV5-5
clone_size: many
j_call: TRBJ2-5
cdr3_aa: CASSLGFQETQYF

v_call: TRBV12-3/TRBV12-4
clone_size: many
j_call: TRBJ2-3
cdr3_aa: CASSPPLAETDTQYF

v_call: TRBV20-1
clone_size: few
j_call: TRBJ2-5
cdr3_aa: CSARSGASGGIKETQYF

v_call: TRBV15
clone_size: few
j_call: TRBJ2-7
cdr3_aa: CATSSGLAGVGSYEQYF

v_call: TRBV6-2/TRBV6-3
clone_size: many
j_call: TRBJ2-7
cdr3_aa: CASSFPLDRSSYEQYF

v_call: TRBV27
clone_size: many
j_call: TRBJ1-2
cdr3_aa: CASSSDSSYGYTF

v_call: TRBV18
clone_size: .
j_call: TRBJ2-7
cdr3_aa: CASSPIGTAQYF

v_call: TRBV20-1
clone_size: few
j_call: TRBJ2-4
cdr3_aa: CSAADPGRPYF

v_call: TRBV20-1
clone_size: many
j_call: TRBJ1-2
cdr3_aa: CSASSGSYGYTF

v_call: TRBV20-1
clone_size: .
j_call: TRBJ2-1
cdr3_aa: CSALQTSGRSGREQFF

v_call: TRBV5-5
clone_size: few
j_call: TRBJ2-1
cdr3_aa: CASSFRAGTWNEQFF

v_call: TRBV5-5
clone_size: .
j_call: TRBJ1-5
cdr3_aa: CASSLQEGNQPQHF

v_call: TRBV20-1
clone_size: few
j_call: TRBJ2-7
cdr3_aa: CGGRRSSYEQYF

v_call: TRBV5-1
clone_size: many
j_call: TRBJ2-7
cdr3_aa: CASSLAPGQGAYEQYF

v_call: TRBV7-9
clone_size: few
j_call: TRBJ1-1
cdr3_aa: CASSLAPAQAVGAFF